Shown below are 3 T cell receptor beta chains from a single sample sequenced in a study of T cell clonotyping in hematopoietic cell transplantation (dated by TCRdb to the early 2020s). Sample time point, as interpreted from the label and publication: recipient sample about 28 days before transplant, after cytoreduction. Library prep was done by the immunoSEQ multiplex PCR assay. TCRdb carries this immuneACCESS record with in-frame sequences only. Its versions omit some clonotypes, under half of them owing to an unresolved V gene in the studies checked, with the rest unexplained. The sample includes fewer than 100,000 clones, with 90% to 96% observed a single time. The top ten clones comprise roughly 1.8% of the sample. Here the sequenced sample was peripheral blood mononuclear cells, taken before stem cell transplant. The source of these receptors is a woman in her forties or fifties with acute myeloid leukemia. Some clones in this sample may be carry-over from other donors' samples.

V is TRBV5-1 and J is TRBJ1-1; the D is unclear. Germline loops: CDR1 SGHRS, CDR2 YFSETQ. This CDR3 is built from 14 residues. Deletions cut 3 bases from V and 4 bases from J, with 13 bases between. The CDR3 loop reads CASSSPPGTTEAFF. DNA of the CDR3: TGCGCCAGCAGCTCTCCCCCGGGTACCACTGAAGCTTTCTTT. The full variable domain, in which reference TRBV5-1 and TRBJ1-1 provide the parts outside the CDR3, is KAGVTQTPRYLIKTRGQQVTLSCSPISGHRSVSWYQQTPGQGLQFLFEYFSETQRNKGNFPGRFSGRQFSNSRSEMNVSTLELGDSALYLCASSSPPGTTEAFFGQGTRLTVV.

This chain joins TRBV25-1 and TRBJ2-7, with TRBD1 matching over 8 bases. Per germline, CDR1 MGHDK and CDR2 SYGVNS. After removal of 6 bases from V and 4 bases from J, the junction contained 5 bases not matched to a gene. The CDR3 has 13 amino acids. For the CDR3, the DNA is TGTGCCAGCAGAGGACAGGGTCGGTACGAGCAGTACTTC. It encodes CASRGQGRYEQYF.

The chain is built from TRBV5-1 and TRBJ2-1; no definite D call. The CDR3 has 13 residues. Germline loops: CDR1 SGHRS, CDR2 YFSETQ. V shed 0 bases and J shed 9 bases, with 10 bases lying between them. In nucleotides, the CDR3 is TGCGCCAGCAGCTTGGCAACCCTCGGTGAGCAGTTCTTC. This translates into CASSLATLGEQFF.